A single sample is the source of the 23 T cell receptor beta chains below, sequenced in a study of blood T cell repertoires in COVID-19. Profiled with immunoSEQ multiplex PCR; TCRdb holds only in-frame clones, not every one. Among approximately 100,000 clones, 82% were seen once, and the ten largest hold about 11%. Sequences were obtained from peripheral blood. These receptors were collected from a man between 65 and 85 years old with active or convalescent COVID-19.

V is TRBV2 and J is TRBJ2-2; 8 bases fit TRBD1. The V and J ends lost 4 bases and 1 base, in that order; junction bases with no gene match: 8. CDR1 is SNHLY and CDR2 is FYNNEI in the germline V gene. The CDR3 contains 17 residues. CDR3 region: CASSVARGTGNTGELFF. CDR3 in DNA: TGTGCCAGCAGTGTGGCTCGCGGGACAGGGAACACCGGGGAGCTGTTTTTT.

The chain employs TRBV18 and TRBJ2-1; 15 bases match TRBD2. The CDR3 is made up of 15 amino acids. Germline trimming cut 5 bases from V and 6 bases from J; bases unmatched to any gene: 2. CDR1 KGHSH and CDR2 LQKENI come from the germline V gene. The CDR3 bases are TGTGCCAGCTCAAGGACTAGCGGGGGGGCCAATGAGCAGTTCTTC. Amino acids: CASSRTSGGANEQFF.

The chain carries TRBV10-3 and TRBJ2-3, with a weak D call TRBD1 (5 bases). The CDR3 is 16 residues long. The germline V gene encodes CDR1 ENHRY and CDR2 SYGVKD. The V end lost 10 bases, the J end lost 8 bases, and 28 bases lay between the germline ends. Here the CDR3 reads CASTLGLNPPTGTQYF. The CDR3 DNA sequence: TGTGCCAGCACCTTGGGGCTAAACCCCCCCACGGGTACGCAGTATTTT.

This clone was counted a few times. The chain employs TRBV13 and TRBJ2-1; TRBD2 is a possible D gene (5 bases). This CDR3 comprises 17 residues. V was cut by 5 bases and J by 1 base, with 18 bases left in between. Per the germline V gene, CDR1 is PRHDT and CDR2 is FYEKMQ (reference sequence). The DNA of the CDR3 is TGTGCCAGCAGCATCCATGAAGGGAGTGTTTCCTACAATGAGCAGTTCTTC. It encodes CASSIHEGSVSYNEQFF.

This chain uses TRBV4-1 with TRBJ2-7, with a weak D call TRBD2 (6 bases). This CDR3 comprises 14 residues. The germline V and J ends were trimmed by 0 bases and 6 bases, with 12 bases remaining between them. From germline, CDR1 is MGHRA and CDR2 YSYEKL. The CDR3 reads CASSQDPRTIEQYF. CDR3 bases: TGCGCCAGCAGCCAAGATCCTCGGACTATCGAGCAGTACTTC.

The chain combines TRBV2 with TRBJ2-1, with 8 bases aligning to TRBD1. Germline V lookup: CDR1 SNHLY, CDR2 FYNNEI. This CDR3 contains 15 residues. Trimming cost V 2 bases and J 7 bases; bases outside gene matches: 7. The CDR3 nucleotides are TGTGCCAGCAGTGAAATTTGGGGACAGGATAATGAGCAGTTCTTC. Protein: CASSEIWGQDNEQFF.

The CDR3 is CASSPFRDRGRSEQFF. For the CDR3, the DNA is TGTGCCAGCAGCCCATTCCGGGACAGGGGGCGGAGTGAGCAGTTCTTC. This chain uses TRBV11-2 with TRBJ2-1; TRBD1 matches 12 bases. The CDR3 extends over 16 amino acids. J lost 9 bases, V lost 5 bases, and 11 bases had no gene match. Germline lookup yields CDR1 SGHAT and CDR2 FQNNGV.

V gene TRBV7-9 combines with J gene TRBJ1-1; D perhaps matches TRBD1 (6 bases). This CDR3 has 13 amino acids. Germline values: CDR1 SEHNR, CDR2 FQNEAQ (reference sequence). Trimming took 4 bases from V and 5 from J, leaving 11 bases between them. The CDR3 DNA sequence: TGTGCCAGCAGCTCAAGCCAGGGGACTGAAGCTTTCTTT. This encodes CASSSSQGTEAFF.

The chain joins TRBV18 to TRBJ1-1, with a weak D call TRBD1 (5 bases). The CDR3 is made up of 14 amino acids. V lost 9 bases, J lost 5 bases, and 19 bases lay in between. Per the germline V gene, CDR1 is KGHSH and CDR2 is LQKENI. In DNA form, the CDR3 reads TGTGCCAGTTCTATGGGTAACGGGGGTACTGAAGCTTTCTTT. It translates to CASSMGNGGTEAFF.

The V and J genes are TRBV3-1 (or the pseudogene TRBV3-2) and TRBJ2-7, with D maybe TRBD2 (6 bases). Germline assignment: CDR1 LGHDT and CDR2 YNNKEL (reference sequence). The V gene lost 1 base and the J gene lost 6 bases, with 16 bases spanning the gap. The CDR3 has 15 amino acids. CDR3 coding DNA: TGTGCCAGCAGCCAAGGGCCCGGACTACCTATCGAGCAGTACTTC. Its protein product is CASSQGPGLPIEQYF.

The chain combines TRBV3-1 (or the pseudogene TRBV3-2) with TRBJ2-3; 11 nucleotides match TRBD2. This CDR3 region has 14 residues. With 4 bases clipped from V and 7 bases from J, the junction kept 4 bases outside the gene matches. Germline V gene lookup returns CDR1 LGHDT and CDR2 YNNKEL (reference sequence). The CDR3 here is CASSLTSGGYTQYF. CDR3 nucleotide sequence: TGTGCCAGCAGCCTAACTAGCGGGGGTTATACGCAGTATTTT.

The genes are TRBV28 and TRBJ1-1; the match to TRBD1 covers 10 bases. The CDR3 consists of 13 residues. Germline V lookup: CDR1 MDHEN, CDR2 SYDVKM. V trimming: 4 bases; J trimming: 10 bases; junction bases outside the gene matches: 6. CDR3 sequence: CASSSTWTGGAFF. The CDR3 nucleotides read TGTGCCAGCAGTTCGACCTGGACAGGGGGAGCTTTCTTT.

The V call is TRBV7-9, the J call TRBJ1-5; D is unclear. Trimming shortened V by 1 base and J by 5 bases, and 12 bases separated the two germline ends. The CDR3 has 15 amino acids. CDR1 and CDR2 (germline): SEHNR, FQNEAQ (reference sequence). In DNA form, the CDR3 reads TGTGCCAGCAGCTTAGTGGGCCGGGGTTATCAGCCCCAGCATTTT. Translating it yields CASSLVGRGYQPQHF.

The chain joins TRBV29-1 to TRBJ2-3; the match to TRBD1 covers 9 bases. J gave up 0 bases and V 5 bases, and 9 bases lay outside the gene matches. The CDR3 has 16 amino acids. Germline assignment: CDR1 SQVTM and CDR2 ANQGSEA. DNA for the CDR3: TGCAGCGTTAAAGGGACAGGGACTTTAAGCACAGATACGCAGTATTTT. This sequence encodes CSVKGTGTLSTDTQYF.

The chain has TRBV19 and TRBJ2-7, with D tentatively TRBD1 (5 bases). CDR3 length: 15 residues. From germline, CDR1 is LNHDA and CDR2 SQIVND (reference sequence). Trimming took 4 bases from V and 4 from J, leaving 17 bases between them. The DNA of the CDR3 is TGTGCCAGTAGTACTAGGGGAACTCTTACGTACGAGCAGTACTTC. As protein: CASSTRGTLTYEQYF.

The chain recombines TRBV18 with TRBJ1-6; 10 nucleotides line up with TRBD1. V shed 5 bases and J 10 bases; nucleotides not matched to a gene: 5. The CDR3 runs 14 residues. Germline V lookup: CDR1 KGHSH, CDR2 LQKENI. CDR3 residues: CASSSGQGQSPLHF. The CDR3 nucleotides are TGTGCCAGCTCATCGGGACAGGGGCAATCACCCCTCCACTTT.

V gene TRBV30 combines with J gene TRBJ2-2; 10 bases line up with TRBD1. The CDR3 is made up of 14 amino acids. The ends lost 3 bases at V and 5 bases at J; junction bases unmatched: 3. Germline V CDR1 and CDR2: GTSNPN, SVGIG (reference sequence). In DNA form, the CDR3 reads TGTGCCTGGAGGCGGACAGGGGGGACCGGGGAGCTGTTTTTT. Protein product: CAWRRTGGTGELFF.

The chain is built from TRBV3-1 (or the pseudogene TRBV3-2) and TRBJ2-1; TRBD2 matches 8 bases. Germline V gene sequence: CDR1 LGHDT, CDR2 YNNKEL (reference sequence). V gave up 1 base and J gave up 11 bases; unmatched junction bases: 13. The CDR3 is 16 amino acids. CDR3 bases: TGTGCCAGCAGCCAAGTAGCGGGACCTGGGGGAATGAAGCAGTTCTTC. Residues: CASSQVAGPGGMKQFF.

The genes are TRBV12-5 and TRBJ2-7; D not certain. The CDR3 extends over 14 amino acids. V dropped 3 bases and J dropped 2 bases, with 11 bases sitting between them. Germline V gene data show CDR1 as LGHNT and CDR2 as FRNRAP. CDR3 region: CASGLKMRPYEQYF. The CDR3 DNA reads TGTGCTAGTGGTTTAAAAATGAGGCCCTACGAGCAGTACTTC. Supplemented by reference TRBV12-5 and TRBJ2-7, the full variable domain reads DARVTQTPRHKVTEMGQEVTMRCQPILGHNTVFWYRQTMMQGLELLAYFRNRAPLDDSGMPKDRFSAEMPDATLATLKIQPSEPRDSAVYFCASGLKMRPYEQYFGPGTRLTVT.

The rearrangement links TRBV6-5 to TRBJ1-5, with D tentatively TRBD1 (5 bases). The ends were cut back, 6 bases at V and 0 bases at J, with 12 bases in the middle. The CDR3 runs to 15 residues. Germline V gives CDR1 MNHEY, CDR2 SVGAGI. This CDR3 reads CASRGAGNSNQPQHF. CDR3 DNA: TGTGCCAGCAGAGGGGCAGGGAATAGCAATCAGCCCCAGCATTTT.

The chain is built from TRBV19 and TRBJ2-3, with 7 nucleotides matching TRBD2. V shed 0 bases and J 7 bases; nucleotides not matched to a gene: 10. Germline loops: CDR1 LNHDA, CDR2 SQIVND (reference sequence). This CDR3 has 16 amino acids. CDR3 residues: CASSIDAGTIPNTQYF. DNA for the CDR3: TGTGCCAGTAGTATAGACGCCGGGACTATTCCGAATACGCAGTATTTT.

Here the CDR3 reads CASGAGDQPQHF. In DNA form, the CDR3 reads TGTGCCAGCGGTGCCGGGGATCAGCCCCAGCATTTT. V gene TRBV7-9 combines with J gene TRBJ1-5; no definite D call. Looked up from germline, CDR1 is SEHNR and CDR2 is FQNEAQ (reference sequence). The CDR3 extends over 12 amino acids. Between the trimmed V and J ends, which lost 8 bases and 5 bases, there was a span of 10 bases.

The V call is TRBV6-5, the J call TRBJ2-1; perhaps TRBD2 as D (7 bases). V was cut by 6 bases and J by 6 bases, with 18 bases left in between. The CDR3 spans 15 residues. The germline V gene has CDR1 MNHEY and CDR2 SVGAGI. This CDR3 is CASRKGGESRNEQFF. The CDR3 DNA sequence: TGTGCCAGCAGAAAAGGGGGGGAGAGCCGCAATGAGCAGTTCTTC.